This T cell receptor (beta chain) was profiled in a study of radiotherapy plus CTLA-4 blockade in lung cancer. Study-level information: Disease control was present in 30% to 35% of patients, and objective responses in about 18%. Study-wide results and caveats: Tumor-origin TCR clones grew in blood after radiotherapy plus ipilimumab.

As to this clone: Its matching antigen is unknown.

People whose metastatic non-small-cell lung cancer was chemo-refractory got focal radiation along with CTLA-4 blockade by ipilimumab. The CDR3 covers 12 residues. Germline values: CDR1 SGHRS, CDR2 YFSETQ. The ends were cut back, 4 bases at V and 5 bases at J, with 9 bases in the middle. Using immunoSEQ multiplex PCR, the repertoire was profiled, and TCRdb retains in-frame clones only, with some absent. The sample contains some 90,000 clones, roughly 86% of which appear only once. The chain employs TRBV5-1 and TRBJ1-2, with D tentatively TRBD1 (5 bases). The sample here was peripheral blood, taken from a patient treated with radiotherapy plus ipilimumab. The origin of this receptor is a human donor with non-small cell lung cancer who had a partial response to radiotherapy plus ipilimumab. The chain's CDR3 is CASSPGGYGYTF. The DNA for the CDR3 is TGCGCCAGCAGCCCTGGGGGGTATGGCTACACCTTC.